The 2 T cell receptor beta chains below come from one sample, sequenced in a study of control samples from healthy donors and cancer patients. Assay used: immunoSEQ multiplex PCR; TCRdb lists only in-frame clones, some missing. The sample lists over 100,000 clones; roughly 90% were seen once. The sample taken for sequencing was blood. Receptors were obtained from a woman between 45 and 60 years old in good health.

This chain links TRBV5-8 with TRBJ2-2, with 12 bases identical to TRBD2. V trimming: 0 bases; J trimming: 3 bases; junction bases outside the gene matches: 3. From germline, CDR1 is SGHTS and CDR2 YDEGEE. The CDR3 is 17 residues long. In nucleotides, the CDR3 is TGTGCCAGCAGCTTGGAGGGGACTAGCGGGTACACCGGGGAGCTGTTTTTT. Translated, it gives CASSLEGTSGYTGELFF.

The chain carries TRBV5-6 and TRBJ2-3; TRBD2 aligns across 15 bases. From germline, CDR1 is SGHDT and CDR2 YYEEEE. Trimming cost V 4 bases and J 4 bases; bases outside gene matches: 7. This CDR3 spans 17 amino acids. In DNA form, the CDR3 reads TGTGCCAGCAGCGCACGGGGACTAGCGGGAGGCTCAGATACGCAGTATTTT. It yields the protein CASSARGLAGGSDTQYF. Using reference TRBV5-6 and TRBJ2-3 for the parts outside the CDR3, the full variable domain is DAGVTQSPTHLIKTRGQQVTLRCSPKSGHDTVSWYQQALGQGPQFIFQYYEEEERQRGNFPDRFSGHQFPNYSSELNVNALLLGDSALYLCASSARGLAGGSDTQYFGPGTRLTVL.